This T cell receptor beta chain was recorded in a study of identical twins. Germline V gene data show CDR1 as DFQATT and CDR2 as SNEGSKA (reference sequence). The CDR3 loop spans 12 amino acids. The V end was cut by 3 bases, the J end by 0 bases, with 5 bases between. TCRdb fed the 5' RACE reads into MiXCR, producing one record per CDR3 protein. The sample consists of 1.5 million to 2 million distinct CDR3 sequences, under 35% of them appearing once. On this clonotype itself: Its antigen remains unidentified.

Study-level points and caveats: Twin-shared out-of-frame alpha sequences showed excess low generation probability. The authors drew conclusions from cross-sectional statistical analysis rather than following the same donors.

The rearrangement links TRBV20-1 to TRBJ1-1; D uncertain. This TCR derives from a newborn girl in good health. Sequenced input: cord blood. CDR3 sequence reads: CSASNLNTEAFF. For the CDR3, the DNA is TGCAGTGCTAGTAACCTGAACACTGAAGCTTTCTTT.